These T cell receptor beta chains were read from a single sample in a study of T cell responses to AZD1222 COVID-19 vaccine. This table comes from immunoSEQ multiplex PCR, and its TCRdb copy is limited to in-frame clones, with some not included. The table shows about 100,000 clones, with around 90% occurring only once. The sample was peripheral blood, taken on day 0 of AZD1222 vaccination. The receptors stem from an adult in good health. Each CDR3 is given with its conserved first and last residue. The order of the fields is clone size, D gene, J gene, V gene, CDR3 DNA, CDR3 protein. A D gene is named only where the DNA matches it firmly. Size is stated for part of the rows, as once, few or many counts, or as a class when the clone is expanded.

>-|-|TRBJ2-2|TRBV9
TGTGCCAGCAGCTCGCCTAGCATCGGGGAGCTGTTTTTT
CASSSPSIGELFF
>-|-|TRBJ2-1|TRBV18
TGTGCCAGCTCACCACCGAACGACAATGAGCAGTTCTTC
CASSPPNDNEQFF
>-|-|TRBJ1-5|TRBV27
TGTGCCAGCAGTGACGTTGGGAGCAATCAGCCCCAGCATTTT
CASSDVGSNQPQHF
>-|TRBD2|TRBJ2-7|TRBV7-8
TGTGCCAGCAGCCCTAGCGGGAGGATTTGGGGCTCCTACGAGCAGTACTTC
CASSPSGRIWGSYEQYF
>-|TRBD2|TRBJ2-2|TRBV18
TGTGCCAGCTCACCCAGCGGAACTAGCGGGATAACTGGGGAGCTGTTTTTT
CASSPSGTSGITGELFF
>-|TRBD2|TRBJ2-5|TRBV6-6
TGTGCCAGCAGTTACTTACTAGCGGGAGAAGAGACCCAGTACTTC
CASSYLLAGEETQYF
>-|-|TRBJ1-2|TRBV30
TGTGCCTGGAGGGGGGATGGCTACACCTTC
CAWRGDGYTF
>-|TRBD2|TRBJ2-3|TRBV7-2
TGTGCCAGCAGCTTGGGACTAGAGGCGGGTACGCAGTATTTT
CASSLGLEAGTQYF
>-|TRBD1|TRBJ1-4|TRBV6-1
TGTGCCAGCAGTGAAGGACCGGGACAGACAGCAACTAATGAAAAACTGTTTTTT
CASSEGPGQTATNEKLFF
>-|-|TRBJ1-3|TRBV28
TGTGCCAGCAGTTCCCTAGGTCGTGGAAACACCATATATTTT
CASSSLGRGNTIYF
>-|TRBD1|TRBJ1-2|TRBV6-5
TGTGCCAGCAGGACAGGGGGCTATGGCTACACCTTC
CASRTGGYGYTF
>-|-|TRBJ2-2|TRBV19
TGTGCCAGTACGGATCGAGGGCCGGACACCGGGGAGCTGTTTTTT
CASTDRGPDTGELFF
>-|TRBD1|TRBJ2-7|TRBV2
TGTGCCAGCAATGGACAGGGGGCCCGCTACGAGCAGTACTTC
CASNGQGARYEQYF
>-|-|TRBJ1-1|TRBV3-1/TRBV3-2
TGTGCCAGCACCCTCGGGACAAGAAACACTGAAGCTTTCTTT
CASTLGTRNTEAFF
>-|TRBD2|TRBJ2-3|TRBV27
TGTGCCAGCCGCGGGAGGTGGGGGGATACGCAGTATTTT
CASRGRWGDTQYF
>-|TRBD1|TRBJ1-5|TRBV28
TGTGCCAGCAGTTCACAGGGGGCAGGCAATCAGCCCCAGCATTTT
CASSSQGAGNQPQHF
>-|TRBD1|TRBJ1-5|TRBV6-1
TGTGCCAGCAGTGAGACAGGGATCCCAACGAGCAATCAGCCCCAGCATTTT
CASSETGIPTSNQPQHF
>-|-|TRBJ2-1|TRBV6-5
TGTGCCAGCAGTTACTCGAGTTCCCCTTACAATGAGCAGTTCTTC
CASSYSSSPYNEQFF
>-|TRBD1|TRBJ1-5|TRBV19
TGTGCCAGTGCGGACAGGGGGCTGGGGAGTCAGCCCCAGCATTTT
CASADRGLGSQPQHF
>once|TRBD1|TRBJ2-5|TRBV6-6
TGTGCCAGCAGCGAATCGGGACAGTTGTACCAAGAGACCCAGTACTTC
CASSESGQLYQETQYF
>-|-|TRBJ1-2|TRBV9
TGTGCCAGCAGCGTAGGAGCAGGGGTAAGCGGCTACACCTTC
CASSVGAGVSGYTF
>-|-|TRBJ2-3|TRBV28
TGTGCCAGCAGTTTTAGCACAGATACGCAGTATTTT
CASSFSTDTQYF
>-|TRBD2|TRBJ2-1|TRBV7-3
TGTGCCAGCAGCTTAACGAGCGGGAGGGCCGGTGAGCAGTTCTTC
CASSLTSGRAGEQFF
>-|-|TRBJ2-5|TRBV7-6
TGTGCCAGCAGCTTGGGAGGGGCAGGGGAAGGGGAGACCCAGTACTTC
CASSLGGAGEGETQYF